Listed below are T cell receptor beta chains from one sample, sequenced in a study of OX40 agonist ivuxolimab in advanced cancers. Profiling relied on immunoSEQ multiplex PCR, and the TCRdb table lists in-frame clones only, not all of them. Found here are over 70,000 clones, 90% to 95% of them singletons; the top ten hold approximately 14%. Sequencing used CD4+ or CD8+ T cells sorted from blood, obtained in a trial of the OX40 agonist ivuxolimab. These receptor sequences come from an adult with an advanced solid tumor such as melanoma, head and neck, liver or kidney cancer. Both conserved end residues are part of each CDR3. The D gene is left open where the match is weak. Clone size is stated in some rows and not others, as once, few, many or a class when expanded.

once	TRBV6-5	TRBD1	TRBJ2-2	TGTGCCAGCAGTTACAGTCAGGGGGCAGGAACCGGGGAGCTGTTTTTT	CASSYSQGAGTGELFF
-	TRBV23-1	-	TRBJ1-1	TGCGCCAGCAGTCCGTGGGAAATCGAAAAAGGCACTGAAGCTTTCTTT	CASSPWEIEKGTEAFF
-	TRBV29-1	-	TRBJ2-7	TGCAGCGTTGGTGACAGCTACGAGCAGTACTTC	CSVGDSYEQYF
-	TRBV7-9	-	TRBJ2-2	TGTGCCAGCAGCTTAGCCCCGAACACCGGGGAGCTGTTTTTT	CASSLAPNTGELFF
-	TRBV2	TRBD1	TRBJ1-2	TGTGCCAGCAGTGGGACAGGCAATTTGAATGGCTACACCTTC	CASSGTGNLNGYTF
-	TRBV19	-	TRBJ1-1	TGTGCCAGTCGAAGCCATCGGGGGGACTCTGAAGCTTTCTTT	CASRSHRGDSEAFF
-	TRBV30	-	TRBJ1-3	TGTGCCTGGAGGAGTGTAATGGGGGATGGAAACACCATATATTTT	CAWRSVMGDGNTIYF
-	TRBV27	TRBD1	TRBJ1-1	TGTGCCAGCAGGAGGGGGCCCACTGAAGCTTTCTTT	CASRRGPTEAFF
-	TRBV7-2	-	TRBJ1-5	TGTGCCAGCAGCTTAGCAGGGGTCAATCAGCCCCAGCATTTT	CASSLAGVNQPQHF
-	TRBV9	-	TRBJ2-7	TGTGCCAGTAGCTCTACGTCCTACGAGCAGTACTTC	CASSSTSYEQYF
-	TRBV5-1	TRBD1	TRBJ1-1	TGCGCCAGCAGCTTGACGACAGGGTCGAACACTGAAGCTTTCTTT	CASSLTTGSNTEAFF
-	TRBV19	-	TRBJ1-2	TGTGCCAGTAAAGGAGGGGGTAGTTTTAACTATGGCTACACCTTC	CASKGGGSFNYGYTF
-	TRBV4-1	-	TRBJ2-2	TGCGCCAGCACCACGGAATGGGCAGGGGGGTCCGGGGAGCTGTTTTTT	CASTTEWAGGSGELFF
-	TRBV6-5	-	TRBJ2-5	TGTGCCAGCAGTTACTCGAAGGGCGCCGGCCCGTACTTC	CASSYSKGAGPYF
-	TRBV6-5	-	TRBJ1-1	TGTGCCAGCCTTCAGTACATGAACACTGAAGCTTTCTTT	CASLQYMNTEAFF
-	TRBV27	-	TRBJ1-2	TGTGCCAGCAGTTTAATGGGGGCCTCTGGCTACACCTTC	CASSLMGASGYTF
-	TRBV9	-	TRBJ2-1	TGTGCCAGCAGCGTAAACGTGAGAGGGGAATCCTACAATGAGCAGTTCTTC	CASSVNVRGESYNEQFF
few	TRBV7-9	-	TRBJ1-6	TGTGCCAGCAGCCCCAAGGGTTGGGGACATTCACCCCTCCACTTT	CASSPKGWGHSPLHF
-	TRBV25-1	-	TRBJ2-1	TGTGCCAGCAGTGAATATACCGGGGTCAATGAGCAGTTCTTC	CASSEYTGVNEQFF
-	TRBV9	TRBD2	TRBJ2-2	TGTGCCAGCAGCGTAGAAGGGCTAGCGGGAGTAAGGAACACCGGGGAGCTGTTTTTT	CASSVEGLAGVRNTGELFF
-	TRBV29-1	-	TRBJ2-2	TGCAGCGTTGATAAGCTAGCGCCCGGGGAGCTGTTTTTT	CSVDKLAPGELFF
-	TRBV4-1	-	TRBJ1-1	TGCGCCAGCAGCCAAGAGGCAGGGAGGGGGACTGAAGCTTTCTTT	CASSQEAGRGTEAFF
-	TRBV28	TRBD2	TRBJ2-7	TGTGCCAGCAGTGTTCGGACTAGCGGGGGATACGAGCAGTACTTC	CASSVRTSGGYEQYF
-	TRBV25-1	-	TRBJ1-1	TGTGCCAGCAGTGAATTTGGGGGGGCGTACACTGAAGCTTTCTTT	CASSEFGGAYTEAFF
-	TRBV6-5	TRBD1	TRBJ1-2	TGTGCCAGCACCGAGGACAGGGCCGATTACACCTTC	CASTEDRADYTF
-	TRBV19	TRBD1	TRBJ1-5	TGTGCCAGTAGTTACGACCGAGACAGGGGCCGAGGACAGCCCCAGCATTTT	CASSYDRDRGRGQPQHF
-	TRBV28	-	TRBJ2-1	TGTGCCAGCAGTTTTAGCGGTACCTACAATGAGCAGTTCTTC	CASSFSGTYNEQFF